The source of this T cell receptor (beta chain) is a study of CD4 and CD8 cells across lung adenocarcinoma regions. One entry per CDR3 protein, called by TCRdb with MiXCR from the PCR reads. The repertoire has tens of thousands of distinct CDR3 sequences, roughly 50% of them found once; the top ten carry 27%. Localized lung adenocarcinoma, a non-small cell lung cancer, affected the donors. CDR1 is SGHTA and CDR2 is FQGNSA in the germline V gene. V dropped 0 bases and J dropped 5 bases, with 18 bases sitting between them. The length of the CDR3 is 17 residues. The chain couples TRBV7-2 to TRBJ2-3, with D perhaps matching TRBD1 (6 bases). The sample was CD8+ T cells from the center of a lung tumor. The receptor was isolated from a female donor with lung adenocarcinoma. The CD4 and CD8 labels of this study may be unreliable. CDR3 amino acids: CASSLAKARGKGDTQYF. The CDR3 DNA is TGTGCCAGCAGCTTAGCCAAGGCCAGGGGAAAAGGAGATACGCAGTATTTT.